The present TCR beta chain was sequenced within a study of cytomegalovirus exposure and HLA in healthy donors. Overall study results and limits: The study designated 150 or so TCR beta chains cytomegalovirus-associated.

Data came from immunoSEQ multiplex PCR; TCRdb stores just in-frame clones and leaves some out. The table has more than 250,000 clones, roughly 88% seen once. CDR1 is MNHEY, CDR2 SMNVEV, per germline (reference sequence). This CDR3 region has 14 residues. Unmatched junction bases numbered 8, after V lost 6 bases and J lost 5 bases. As regards this clone: Its antigen is as yet unknown.

The chain has TRBV27 and TRBJ2-7; 9 bases are a match to TRBD1. Sequencing used PBMCs. The sequence was collected from a woman between 18 and 29 years old in good health and CMV-seronegative. CDR3 coding DNA: TGTGCCAGCAGGGGGGACAGGGAGAACAACGAGCAGTACTTC. This translates into CASRGDRENNEQYF.